This T cell receptor (beta chain) was retrieved from a study of T cells expressing NK-cell markers. Whole-study findings and limits: In more than five donors, dominant CD3+CD56+NKG2C+ clones formed 1.0-7.0% of CD8+ cells. The study left the HCMV specificity of expanded NKG2C+ T cell clones unresolved.

From the 5' RACE reads, TCRdb lists one entry per CDR3 protein and no DNA. Its table lists about 460,000 distinct CDR3 sequences. Germline-derived CDR1 and CDR2 are MNHEY and SVGAGI. CDR3 length: 14 residues. Concerning this clonotype: Its antigen is unknown.

J is TRBJ1-1 and V is TRBV6-5; TCRdb selects TRBD1, and the lack of DNA leaves this call unchecked. The clonotype originates from a woman between 45 and 65 years old in good health. The source material was blood T cells: a sorted CD56 or NKG2C T cell subset, CD4+ or CD8+ T cells, or bulk PBMC T cells (not recorded which). The CDR3 loop reads CASRVSGVNTEAFF.